This T cell receptor beta chain emerged from a study of PD-L1 blockade in urothelial cancer (dated by TCRdb to 2016 to 2017). Study-level background: All patients started therapy around 2014 and received atezolizumab 1,200 mg intravenously every 3 weeks. Twenty-five of 29 patients were males with bladder-origin urothelial cancer, and about two thirds of the roughly 30 reported a prior smoking history. An ECOG performance status of 0 or 1 was recorded for the patients, and 0 to 3 prior chemotherapy regimens had been received by the patients. Blood samples were analyzed at two time points: 3 weeks after treatment start (second dose) and 6 weeks after treatment start. Blood samples gave a median of around 130,000 T cells and approximately 81,000 unique TCRs, with a median clonality of about 0.078. Somatic, immune and clinical correlates of response to PD-L1 blockade with atezolizumab in urothelial cancer were the focus of an exploratory multi-omic analysis. Pretreatment tumor samples and matched peripheral blood, collected serially before and after atezolizumab treatment, underwent TCR sequencing. Durable clinical benefit was defined as a progression-free survival longer than 6 months, and TCR features were additionally tested against progression-free survival and overall survival. In the same patients, pretreatment tumors underwent whole exome sequencing and RNA sequencing in addition to TCR sequencing. Durable clinical benefit was achieved by nine patients and was not achieved by 20 patients. Pretreatment blood TCR-seq was available for around 29 patients, at least one posttreatment blood collection was obtained for some 25 patients, and tumor TCR-seq was available for some 25 patients.

The time point label corresponds to: pretreatment peripheral blood. The cohort comprised 29 patients with locally advanced or metastatic urothelial carcinoma treated at Memorial Sloan Kettering on a trial protocol. Peripheral blood mononuclear cells were collected from each patient pretreatment and during treatment, giving between 1 and 8 total time points per patient. The Qiagen DNeasy Blood extraction kit was used to purify genomic DNA from total PBMCs and tumor samples. Collected pretreatment and during treatment, PBMCs were isolated and stored as previously described. The CDR3 spans 15 residues, from the cysteine through the phenylalanine. Only the CDR3 region is kept as DNA, spanning 45 bases read in frame from base 1. CDR1 MNHNS and CDR2 SASEGT were looked up in the germline V gene. After removal of 6 bases from V and 3 bases from J, the junction retains 4 bases not matched to a gene. A few counts support this clone. Its antigen remains unidentified. No clone much larger than this one lies a single base away; base qualities are absent.

The paper's findings and limits, for the study overall: Greater expansion of tumor-associated TCR clones in peripheral blood 3 weeks after the start of treatment was observed in patients with durable benefit (n of about 20, p = 0.022). Because the sample size was small (n of about 30) and many of the analyses were exploratory, the results are meant to be hypothesis-generating. A pretreatment peripheral blood TCR clonality below the median was linked to improved progression-free and overall survival.

Synthetic TCR analog templates were spiked into each PCR to estimate absolute template abundance from read counts. The immunoSEQ assay was used to amplify TCRbeta CDR3 regions from genomic DNA with bias-controlled V and J gene primers. Sequencing of rearranged TCRbeta segments was done at approximately 20X coverage. Under the source paper's analysis protocol: Clustering was used to correct sequencing errors, and CDR3s were annotated against IMGT to assign V, D and J genes. Downstream analyses used only productive TCRbeta rearrangements, leaving out any out-of-frame or stop-codon sequences. To compute clonality, Shannon entropy was normalized by the log of the number of unique productive sequences and then subtracted from one. Fisher's exact test with Benjamini-Hochberg correction, using a cutoff of adjusted p below 0.01, was how clones that differed between time points or between blood and tumor were identified. TCRdb took over this immuneACCESS table, retaining in-frame rearrangements with V and J assigned. Such tables are incomplete; in checked studies, under half of the missing clones stem from an unresolved V gene, and the remainder is unexplained. Clone size and V and J calls were adopted from that table, with D and trimming inferred from the DNA. A total of about 50,000 clones appear in this sample, about 86% of them only once. About 3.2% of the sample is held by the ten biggest clonotypes.

The material was PBMCs, obtained around atezolizumab (anti-PD-L1) treatment. In this chain, TRBV6-1 is recombined with TRBJ2-2, and 10 junction bases match TRBD1. This clonotype originated in a man in his 70s with urothelial cancer. The sequenced DNA: TGTGCCAGCAGAGCGACAGGGGGCGACACCGGGGAGCTGTTTTTT. This translates into CASRATGGDTGELFF.